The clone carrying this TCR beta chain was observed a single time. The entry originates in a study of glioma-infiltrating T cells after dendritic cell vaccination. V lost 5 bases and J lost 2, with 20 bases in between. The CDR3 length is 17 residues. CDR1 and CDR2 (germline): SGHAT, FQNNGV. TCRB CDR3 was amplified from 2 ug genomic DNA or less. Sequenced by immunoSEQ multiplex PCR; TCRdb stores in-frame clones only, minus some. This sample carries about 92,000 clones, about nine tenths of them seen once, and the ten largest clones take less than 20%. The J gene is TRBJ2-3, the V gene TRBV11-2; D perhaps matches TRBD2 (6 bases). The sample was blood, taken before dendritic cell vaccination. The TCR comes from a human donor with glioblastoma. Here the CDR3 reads CASSQAWRGSSTDTQYF. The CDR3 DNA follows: TGTGCCAGCAGCCAGGCATGGCGGGGTTCCTCCACAGATACGCAGTATTTT.